The clone carrying this TCR beta chain was seen a handful of times. The table came from immunoSEQ multiplex PCR; TCRdb's copy has only in-frame clones and leaves some out. Seen here are roughly 130,000 clones, over 80% observed once, and the top ten hold 3.5% to 4%. The source of the sample is a study of blood T cell repertoires in COVID-19. In the study overall: From T cells, B-cell-depleted T cells, or PBMCs came the material, which was cDNA or gDNA.

Germline CDR1 and CDR2: MGHRA and YSYEKL. This CDR3 has 14 residues. J lost 4 bases, V lost 1 base, and 2 bases had no gene match. J is TRBJ2-3 and V is TRBV4-1; 7 nucleotides match TRBD2. The sequenced sample consisted of PBMCs or T cells enriched from blood (not recorded which). This TCR was sampled from a woman between 25 and 40 years old who had recovered from COVID-19. CDR3 coding DNA: TGCGCCAGCAGCCAAGGCGGGAGTTCAGATACGCAGTATTTT. This sequence encodes CASSQGGSSDTQYF.